This passage covers 23 T cell receptor beta chains from one sample sequenced in a study of T cells in Graves' hyperthyroidism and ophthalmopathy. Authors of the study amplified TCR beta CDR3 regions from RNA transcripts. A first-round RT-PCR of the TCR CDR3 used the HTBI primer set. TCRdb reprocessed the multiplex PCR reads with MiXCR, giving one entry per CDR3 protein. The data show around 600,000 distinct CDR3 sequences, 14% seen once. Material for sequencing was blood. The receptors come from a woman between 45 and 60 years old with Graves' ophthalmopathy.

This clonotype turned up a few times. CDR3 nucleotide sequence: TGTGCCAGCAGTCCATCCATGCCCCGGACAGGTGATGGCTACACCTTC. It translates to CASSPSMPRTGDGYTF. The chain recombines TRBV6-2 or TRBV6-3 with TRBJ1-2; TRBD1 matches at 7 bases. In germline, CDR1 is MNHEY, CDR2 SVGEGT. This CDR3 contains 16 residues. Germline trimming cut 5 bases from V and 6 bases from J; bases unmatched to any gene: 15.

The chain joins TRBV20-1 to TRBJ1-5; TRBD1 agrees at 7 bases. V was pared by 2 bases and J by 2 bases, with 3 bases of the junction left unmatched. CDR3 size: 14 residues. Germline loops: CDR1 DFQATT, CDR2 SNEGSKA (reference sequence). The CDR3 region is CSARNDRGNQPQHF. The DNA for the CDR3 is TGCAGTGCTAGAAACGACAGGGGCAATCAGCCCCAGCATTTT.

This clonotype was seen at least ten times. The chain carries TRBV20-1 and TRBJ2-1; the D is unclear. Trimming left V 3 bases short and J 6 bases short, with 6 bases between. The CDR3 runs 11 residues. CDR1 DFQATT and CDR2 SNEGSKA come from the germline V gene (reference sequence). CDR3 DNA: TGCAGTGCTAGTGGCGTCAATGAGCAGTTCTTC. This translates into CSASGVNEQFF.

As to this clonotype: Likely a read error: the CDR3 ends without its conserved phenylalanine or tryptophan. This rearrangement joins TRBV11-2 to TRBJ2-5; D is perhaps TRBD1 (6 bases). The germline V gene encodes CDR1 SGHAT and CDR2 FQNNGV. This CDR3 has 14 residues. With 5 bases removed from V and 3 bases from J, the gap between germline ends came to 13 bases. CDR3 in DNA: TGTGCCAGCAGCGTAACAGGGTCGGAAGAGACCCAGTACTCC. Amino acid sequence: CASSVTGSEETQYS.

The gene calls are TRBV7-6 and TRBJ2-5; 8 nucleotides align to TRBD1. Unmatched junction bases numbered 6, after V lost 5 bases and J lost 4 bases. This CDR3 spans 14 amino acids. Germline loops: CDR1 SGHVS, CDR2 FNYEAQ. The CDR3 reads CASSPRRGLETQYF. The CDR3 DNA is TGTGCCAGCAGCCCCCGCAGGGGGCTAGAGACCCAGTACTTC.

V usage is TRBV7-9 and J usage is TRBJ1-1, with 9 nucleotides matching TRBD1. Germline CDR1 is SEHNR and CDR2 is FQNEAQ (reference sequence). CDR3 length equals 15 residues. V dropped 6 bases and J dropped 3; count of bases not matched to a gene: 8. The DNA of the CDR3 is TGTGCCAGCAGTTTCACAGGGGGCTCCGACACTGAAGCTTTCTTT. Translated, it gives CASSFTGGSDTEAFF.

In this sample, this clonotype turned up many times. The rearrangement uses TRBV11-2 and TRBJ2-1; D could derive from TRBD1 or TRBD2 (5 bases each). The CDR3 consists of 13 residues. Looked up from germline, CDR1 is SGHAT and CDR2 is FQNNGV. Deletions cut 1 base from V and 10 bases from J, with 11 bases between. The CDR3 spells CASSLGGGREQFF. In nucleotides, the CDR3 is TGTGCCAGCAGCTTAGGTGGGGGTAGAGAGCAGTTCTTC. Combining the CDR3 with reference TRBV11-2 and TRBJ2-1 gives the whole variable domain EAGVAQSPRYKIIEKRQSVAFWCNPISGHATLYWYQQILGQGPKLLIQFQNNGVVDDSQLPKDRFSAERLKGVDSTLKIQPAKLEDSAVYLCASSLGGGREQFFGPGTRLTVL.

Only a few counts were recorded for this clonotype. CDR3 region: CASSYSLPGLAGRSSYNEQFF. The CDR3 region has the DNA TGTGCCAGCAGTTACTCTCTACCGGGACTAGCGGGTCGGAGCTCCTACAATGAGCAGTTCTTC. The chain couples TRBV6-2 or TRBV6-3 to TRBJ2-1; 12 nucleotides match TRBD2. V dropped 0 bases and J dropped 0; count of bases not matched to a gene: 12. CDR1 is MNHEY and CDR2 is SVGEGT in the germline V gene. The CDR3 sequence is 21 residues long.

This chain links TRBV6-5 with TRBJ2-5; tentatively, D is TRBD1 (6 bases). Germline V lookup: CDR1 MNHEY, CDR2 SVGAGI. Trimming took 2 bases from V and 2 from J, leaving 21 bases between them. The CDR3 is made up of 18 amino acids. CDR3 amino acids: CASSYGQGRGWAQETQYF. The CDR3 bases are TGTGCCAGCAGTTACGGGCAGGGAAGGGGGTGGGCACAAGAGACCCAGTACTTC.

This clonotype occurred a few times. This chain joins TRBV9 and TRBJ2-1; TRBD2 matches 7 bases. V shed 0 bases and J 12 bases; nucleotides not matched to a gene: 3. In germline, CDR1 is SGDLS, CDR2 YYNGEE. The CDR3 has 12 residues. Written as DNA, the CDR3 is TGTGCCAGCAGCGTAGAGAGCGGGGTGCAGTTCTTC. This codes for CASSVESGVQFF.

This clonotype occurred a few times. One end of the junction is discordant with germline, which a read error may explain. V and J are TRBV5-1 and TRBJ1-1; D not resolved. This CDR3 spans 13 amino acids. Germline lookup yields CDR1 SGHRS and CDR2 YFSETQ. The CDR3 reads CASSLGQNTEASF. The DNA for the CDR3 is TGCGCCAGCAGCTTGGGGCAGAACACTGAAGCTTCCTTT.

This clonotype was recorded at least ten times. The rearrangement joins TRBV11-2 to TRBJ1-2; TRBD1 matches at 9 bases. This CDR3 spans 12 amino acids. Unmatched junction bases numbered 3, after V lost 7 bases and J lost 6 bases. Germline CDR1 is SGHAT and CDR2 is FQNNGV. CDR3 nucleotide sequence: TGTGCCAGCATCGGGACAGGGCATGGCTACACCTTC. Its translation is CASIGTGHGYTF.

The V and J genes are TRBV11-2 and TRBJ1-6, with a weak D call TRBD1 (5 bases). Germline V gene lookup returns CDR1 SGHAT and CDR2 FQNNGV. Trimming cost V 6 bases and J 3 bases, with 12 bases left between them. CDR3 length: 15 residues. The CDR3: CASRHLGHYNSPLHF. The DNA of the CDR3 is TGTGCCAGCAGGCATCTTGGACACTATAATTCACCCCTCCACTTT.

This clonotype was seen ten or more times. The gene calls are TRBV28 and TRBJ2-2, with 7 bases lining up with TRBD2. The CDR3 spans 16 residues. Germline trimming cut 3 bases from V and 4 bases from J; bases unmatched to any gene: 8. Germline CDR1 MDHEN, CDR2 SYDVKM. The CDR3 sequence: CASSFLALAATGELFF. The DNA of the CDR3 is TGTGCCAGCAGTTTTCTCGCCCTAGCGGCCACCGGGGAGCTGTTTTTT.

This clonotype was counted many times. This chain connects TRBV4-3 to TRBJ1-1; 7 nucleotides align to TRBD1. Trimming cost V 0 bases and J 1 base; bases outside gene matches: 5. In germline, CDR1 is LGHNA, CDR2 YSLEER. The CDR3 has 16 residues. The CDR3 spells CASSQDPYRGNTEAFF. DNA for the CDR3: TGCGCCAGCAGCCAAGATCCGTACAGGGGGAACACTGAAGCTTTCTTT.

The chain couples TRBV6-2 or TRBV6-3 to TRBJ2-3; 11 bases are shared with TRBD2. With 6 bases clipped from V and 4 bases from J, the junction kept 6 bases outside the gene matches. This CDR3 has 15 amino acids. Germline V gene sequence: CDR1 MNHEY, CDR2 SVGEGT. CDR3 amino acids: CASRIAGGGADTQYF. The CDR3 bases are TGTGCCAGCAGAATAGCGGGAGGGGGCGCAGATACGCAGTATTTT.

This clonotype was seen ten or more times. V is TRBV7-2 and J is TRBJ2-2; a possible D gene is TRBD1 (5 bases). CDR1 SGHTA and CDR2 FQGNSA come from the germline V gene. This CDR3 has 16 amino acids. V was trimmed by 7 bases and J by 0 bases, leaving 15 bases between them. The CDR3 nucleotides read TGTGCCAGCACTTCTTGGGGCCTGACGAACACCGGGGAGCTGTTTTTT. It encodes CASTSWGLTNTGELFF.

Concerning this clonotype itself: Germline is not matched at one junction end, which may reflect a read error. The gene calls are TRBV6-1 and TRBJ2-7, with D unresolved. Per the germline V gene, CDR1 is MNHNS and CDR2 is SASEGT. The CDR3 contains 13 residues. The CDR3, as DNA: TGTGCCAGCAGTGAACACAACTCCTACGAGCAGTGCTTC. Translated: CASSEHNSYEQCF.

On this clonotype: At one end the junction does not follow the germline gene, possibly because of a read error. The chain joins TRBV6-4 to TRBJ2-1; D might be TRBD1 or TRBD2, each matching 5 bases. Germline loops: CDR1 MRHNA, CDR2 SNTAGT. This CDR3 is built from 13 residues. The CDR3 bases are TGTGCCAGCAACCCCGGGACCTACAATGGGCAGTTCTTC. Translated, it gives CASNPGTYNGQFF.

This clonotype was seen a few times. The genes are TRBV7-2 and TRBJ2-5, with 12 bases aligning to TRBD2. Germline CDR1 reads SGHTA; CDR2 reads FQGNSA. J gave up 7 bases and V 5 bases, and 11 bases lay outside the gene matches. This CDR3 comprises 16 residues. CDR3 nucleotide sequence: TGTGCCAGCAGCCCCCGCGGCCAGACTAGCGGGGGGACCCAGTACTTC. Protein product: CASSPRGQTSGGTQYF. The full variable domain, in which reference TRBV7-2 and TRBJ2-5 provide the parts outside the CDR3, is GAGVSQSPSNKVTEKGKDVELRCDPISGHTALYWYRQSLGQGLEFLIYFQGNSAPDKSGLPSDRFSAERTGGSVSTLTIQRTQQEDSAVYLCASSPRGQTSGGTQYFGPGTRLLVL.

On this clonotype: Since a much larger clone is just one base distant, this may be a read error. The rearrangement uses TRBV7-2 and TRBJ2-2; D may match TRBD1 or TRBD2 (5 bases each). CDR3 length equals 18 residues. The V gene's germline CDR1 is SGHTA and CDR2 FQGNSA. The V gene lost 3 bases and the J gene lost 0 bases, with 17 bases spanning the gap. This CDR3 reads CASSFLSLGVANTGELFF. In nucleotides, the CDR3 is TGTGCCAGCAGCTTTTTGAGTTTGGGGGTCGCGAACACCGGGGAGCTGTTTTTT.

This sequence joins TRBV20-1 and TRBJ2-2, with a tentative D call TRBD1 (6 bases). Between the trimmed V and J ends, which lost 2 bases and 5 bases, there was a span of 12 bases. The CDR3 is 14 residues long. Looked up from germline, CDR1 is DFQATT and CDR2 is SNEGSKA (reference sequence). The CDR3 nucleotides are TGCAGTGCTAGAACAGGGTCAGGGACCGGGGAGCTGTTTTTT. It translates to CSARTGSGTGELFF.

This clonotype was detected a few times. The chain links TRBV9 to TRBJ2-1; either TRBD1 or TRBD2 may supply D (6 bases each). V dropped 0 bases and J dropped 2 bases, with 18 bases sitting between them. CDR1 SGDLS and CDR2 YYNGEE come from the germline V gene. This CDR3 comprises 18 residues. In DNA, the CDR3 is TGTGCCAGCAGCGTAGTCCCCTTGGGGGCGGGGCCCTACAATGAGCAGTTCTTC. This sequence encodes CASSVVPLGAGPYNEQFF.